The next 7 T cell receptor beta chains were all read from a single sample in a study of T cells in Graves' hyperthyroidism and ophthalmopathy (dated by TCRdb to between 2017 and 2020). The library was generated by multiplex PCR. Instrument used: Illumina HiSeq 2000. Amplification of TCR beta CDR3 regions was carried out from RNA transcripts. A first-round RT-PCR of the TCR CDR3 used the HTBI primer set with the Qiagen OneStep RT-PCR kit. TCRdb reanalyzed the raw reads on its own, using fastp at Q25 for trimming and MiXCR for clone calling, and kept in-frame beta chains. Here each entry gathers all rows of one CDR3 protein and keeps the most common genes and DNA. For this sample there are fewer than 850,000 distinct CDR3 sequences; 15% to 20% appear just once. Of the sample, 15% to 18% falls within the top ten clones. The sample taken for sequencing was blood. These receptors all stem from a man aged 45-65 years with Graves' hyperthyroidism.

This clonotype was recorded many times. This chain uses TRBV27 with TRBJ1-3; unclear D gene. CDR1 MNHEY and CDR2 SMNVEV come from the germline V gene (reference sequence). This CDR3 comprises 14 residues. Trimming took 2 bases from V and 3 from J, leaving 8 bases between them. CDR3 sequence reads: CASSLRSGGNTIYF. The CDR3 nucleotides read TGTGCCAGCAGTTTACGAAGTGGTGGAAACACCATATATTTT.

This clonotype was recorded many times. This chain links TRBV28 with TRBJ2-7; maybe TRBD1 (6 bases). V dropped 6 bases and J dropped 2 bases, with 14 bases sitting between them. Germline CDR1 is MDHEN and CDR2 is SYDVKM. CDR3 length: 14 residues. The CDR3 is CASRTGTRTYEQYF. In DNA, the CDR3 is TGTGCCAGCAGGACCGGGACAAGGACCTACGAGCAGTACTTC.

This clonotype was recorded at least ten times. The V gene is TRBV5-1, the J gene TRBJ2-7; the D call may be TRBD1 or TRBD2 (6 bases each). Between the trimmed V and J ends, which lost 0 bases and 5 bases, there was a span of 12 bases. The CDR3 length is 14 residues. The germline V gene encodes CDR1 SGHRS and CDR2 YFSETQ. The CDR3 DNA reads as TGCGCCAGCAGCTTGGAGGGGGGCTGGAACGAGCAGTACTTC. Its translation: CASSLEGGWNEQYF.

This clonotype was seen repeatedly, ten times or more. The chain combines TRBV19 with TRBJ1-2, with D possibly matching TRBD1 (5 bases). The CDR3 has 13 residues. Germline CDR1 LNHDA, CDR2 SQIVND (reference sequence). Trimming shortened V by 7 bases and J by 8 bases, and 17 bases separated the two germline ends. CDR3 DNA: TGTGCCAGTACCTTCAGCGAGGGGATGGGCTACACCTTC. Its translation is CASTFSEGMGYTF.

The chain uses TRBV2 and TRBJ1-5; TRBD1 matches 9 bases. This CDR3 spans 14 amino acids. Trimming at V came to 8 bases and at J to 6 bases, leaving 8 bases not matched to a gene. Germline CDR1 reads SNHLY; CDR2 reads FYNNEI. CDR3 sequence: CASEPGQGRQPQHF. The CDR3 region has the DNA TGTGCCAGCGAACCGGGACAGGGCCGTCAGCCCCAGCATTTT.

Only a few counts were recorded for this clonotype. This chain links TRBV12-3 or TRBV12-4 with TRBJ2-3; the D gene is possibly TRBD1 (6 bases). The germline V and J ends were trimmed by 6 bases and 6 bases, with 16 bases remaining between them. This CDR3 has 14 residues. This chain's CDR3 is CASRTRGGRDTQYF. CDR3 DNA sequence: TGTGCCAGCAGGACCAGGGGTGGCAGGGATACGCAGTATTTT.

This clonotype was counted between two and nine times. CDR3 nucleotides: TGTGCCAGCAGCCTAGACCTGAACACCGGGGAGCTGTTTTTT. The encoded protein is CASSLDLNTGELFF. This chain links TRBV7-3 with TRBJ2-2; D remains ambiguous. The V end lost 5 bases, the J end lost 1 base, and 8 bases lay between the germline ends. Germline V gene lookup returns CDR1 SGHTA and CDR2 FQGTGA. The CDR3 has 14 residues.